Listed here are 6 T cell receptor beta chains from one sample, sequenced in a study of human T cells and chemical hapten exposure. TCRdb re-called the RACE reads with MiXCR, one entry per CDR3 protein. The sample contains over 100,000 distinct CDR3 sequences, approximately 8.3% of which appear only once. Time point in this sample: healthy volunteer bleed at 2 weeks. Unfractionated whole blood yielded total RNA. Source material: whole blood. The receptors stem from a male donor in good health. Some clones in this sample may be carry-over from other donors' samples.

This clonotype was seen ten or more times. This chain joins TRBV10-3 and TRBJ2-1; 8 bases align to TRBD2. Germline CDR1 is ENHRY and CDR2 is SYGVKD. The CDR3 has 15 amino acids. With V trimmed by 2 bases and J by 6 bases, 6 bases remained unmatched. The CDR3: CAISESSGTLNEQFF. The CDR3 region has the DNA TGTGCCATCAGTGAGAGTAGCGGGACCCTCAATGAGCAGTTCTTC.

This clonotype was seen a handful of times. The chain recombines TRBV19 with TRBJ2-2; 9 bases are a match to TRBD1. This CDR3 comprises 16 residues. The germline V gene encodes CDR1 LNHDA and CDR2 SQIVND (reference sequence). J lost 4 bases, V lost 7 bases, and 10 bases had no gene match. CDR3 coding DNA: TGTGCCAGTATCCTTACAGGGGGCGCGGGCACCGGGGAGCTGTTTTTT. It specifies CASILTGGAGTGELFF.

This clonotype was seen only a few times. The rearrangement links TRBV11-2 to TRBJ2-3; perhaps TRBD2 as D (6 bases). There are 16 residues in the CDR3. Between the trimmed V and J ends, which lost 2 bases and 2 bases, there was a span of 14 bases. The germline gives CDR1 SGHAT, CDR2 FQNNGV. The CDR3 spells CASSLPPGLVTDTQYF. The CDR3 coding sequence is TGTGCCAGCAGCTTACCCCCGGGACTCGTCACAGATACGCAGTATTTT.

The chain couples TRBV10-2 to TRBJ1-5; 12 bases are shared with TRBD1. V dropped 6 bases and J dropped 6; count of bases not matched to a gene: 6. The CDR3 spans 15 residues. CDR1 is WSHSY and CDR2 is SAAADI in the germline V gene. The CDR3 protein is CASSSGTGGFQPQHF. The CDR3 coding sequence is TGCGCCAGCAGCTCCGGGACAGGGGGCTTTCAGCCCCAGCATTTT.

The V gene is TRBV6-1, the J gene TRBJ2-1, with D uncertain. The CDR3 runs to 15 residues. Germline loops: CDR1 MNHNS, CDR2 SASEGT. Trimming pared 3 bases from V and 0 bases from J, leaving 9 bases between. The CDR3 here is CASSDRRNSYNEQFF. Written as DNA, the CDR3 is TGTGCCAGCAGTGATAGGCGGAACTCCTACAATGAGCAGTTCTTC.

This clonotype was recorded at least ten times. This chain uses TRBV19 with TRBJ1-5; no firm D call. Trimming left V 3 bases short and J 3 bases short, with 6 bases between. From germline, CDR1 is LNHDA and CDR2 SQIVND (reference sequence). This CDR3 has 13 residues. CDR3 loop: CASSMTYNQPQHF. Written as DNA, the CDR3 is TGTGCCAGTAGTATGACATACAATCAGCCCCAGCATTTT.